Below are 4 T cell receptor beta chains sequenced from a single sample in a study of T cell responses to AZD1222 COVID-19 vaccine. Only in-frame clones appear in the TCRdb table, and some are missing; sequencing was by immunoSEQ multiplex PCR. The table has 65,000 to 75,000 clones, about 78% seen once. The sequences come from peripheral blood, collected 28 days after the second AZD1222 dose. All receptors come from an adult who received the AZD1222 COVID-19 vaccine.

The chain uses TRBV28 and TRBJ2-5; 8 bases align to TRBD1. Germline CDR1 MDHEN, CDR2 SYDVKM. CDR3 length: 15 residues. J lost 4 bases, V lost 5 bases, and 9 bases had no gene match. This CDR3 is CASSPSRQGLETQYF. CDR3 nucleotide sequence: TGTGCCAGCAGTCCTTCCCGACAGGGGTTAGAGACCCAGTACTTC.

This chain uses TRBV28 with TRBJ1-5; 7 positions agree with TRBD1. This CDR3 has 15 residues. Germline-derived CDR1 and CDR2 are MDHEN and SYDVKM. J gave up 4 bases and V 3 bases, and 6 bases lay outside the gene matches. The CDR3 region has the DNA TGTGCCAGCAGTTTCTGGGGGACAGAGAATCAGCCCCAGCATTTT. Its translation: CASSFWGTENQPQHF.

The chain recombines TRBV6-5 with TRBJ2-7, with D possibly matching TRBD1 (5 bases). Deletions cut 8 bases from V and 2 bases from J, with 10 bases between. The CDR3 has 12 amino acids. Germline CDR1 is MNHEY and CDR2 is SVGAGI. The CDR3 sequence is CASPAGPYEQYF. The CDR3 nucleotides are TGTGCCAGCCCCGCAGGGCCCTACGAGCAGTACTTC.

The V and J genes are TRBV6-1 and TRBJ2-1, with D possibly being TRBD2 (6 bases). The germline V and J ends were trimmed by 1 base and 9 bases, with 19 bases remaining between them. The CDR3 spans 16 residues. Germline CDR1 and CDR2: MNHNS and SASEGT. This chain's CDR3 is CASSEGWDWGQGEQFF. CDR3 sequence (DNA): TGTGCCAGCAGTGAAGGCTGGGACTGGGGCCAGGGTGAGCAGTTCTTC.